This T cell receptor (beta chain) was recorded in a study of regulatory T cells in long-lasting Graves disease. Sample time point: newly diagnosed GD, antithyroid drugs for less than 3 months. PBMC-derived RNA was used for the TCR library. This clonotype has at least ten counts. Relying on iRepertoire HTBI primers and Arm-PCR of CDR3 regions, the team built TCR beta libraries. TCRdb re-derived calls from the multiplex PCR reads in MiXCR, one entry per CDR3 protein. Of about 350,000 distinct CDR3 sequences in the sample, around 15% are singletons; the top ten hold 20% to 25%. The CDR3 is 13 residues long. With 3 bases clipped from V and 7 bases from J, the junction kept 3 bases outside the gene matches. Looked up from germline, CDR1 is GTSNPN and CDR2 is SVGIG (reference sequence). The same sample was also studied in work on T cells in Graves' hyperthyroidism and ophthalmopathy.

This chain joins TRBV30 and TRBJ1-4, with 9 bases fitting TRBD1. This clonotype was obtained from a woman aged 18 to 35 with Graves disease. The sequences come from peripheral blood mononuclear cells (PBMCs), collected at new diagnosis, from a patient treated with antithyroid drugs. In DNA, the CDR3 is TGTGCCTGGAGACAGGGGGCCAGTGAAAAACTGTTTTTT. The encoded protein is CAWRQGASEKLFF.